This entry lists 24 T cell receptor beta chains sequenced from one sample in a study of tumor-infiltrating lymphocytes in primary liver carcinoma. Starting material for RNA and DNA co-extraction consisted of about 20-30 mg of unsorted bulk tissue. Constant-region priming of 500 ng total RNA yielded TCR beta cDNA. ARM-PCR was slightly modified, and three nested multiplex PCR rounds with it gave rise to the TCR beta libraries. Investigators reported that the first two PCR rounds, at 10 cycles each, used TRBV1-TRBV30 forward primers with a C-beta reverse primer. TCRdb used MiXCR to reprocess the multiplex PCR reads, holding one entry per CDR3 protein. The table includes tens of thousands of distinct CDR3 sequences, 55% to 85% detected once. The sequenced sample consisted of liver tumor tissue from sampling region 1. Indicated subset: tumor region T1, superior pole. The receptors shown here come from a man aged 35 to 55 with primary liver carcinoma and hepatitis B virus infection.

This clonotype was seen a few times. The V call is TRBV18, the J call TRBJ2-5; D is uncertain. The CDR3 consists of 13 residues. The germline V and J ends were trimmed by 1 base and 2 bases, with 5 bases remaining between them. Germline values: CDR1 KGHSH, CDR2 LQKENI. CDR3 in DNA: TGTGCCAGCTCACCACACAGACAAGAGACCCAGTACTTC. It is translated as CASSPHRQETQYF.

Comments on this clonotype: Germline is not matched at one junction end, which may reflect a read error. The gene calls are TRBV4-1 and TRBJ1-2, with D tentatively TRBD1 (6 bases). The CDR3 sequence is 15 residues long. CDR1 and CDR2 (germline): MGHRA, YSYEKL. CDR3 loop: CASGLHRGGNYDYTF. As DNA, the CDR3 is TGCGCCAGCGGCCTCCATAGGGGGGGCAACTATGACTACACCTTC.

Concerning this clonotype itself: An end of the junction does not agree with germline; a read error may underlie this. V gene TRBV5-1 combines with J gene TRBJ2-3; the match to TRBD2 covers 9 bases. The CDR3 is made up of 15 amino acids. Germline V gene lookup returns CDR1 SGHRS and CDR2 YFSETQ. CDR3 amino acids: CASSLVSGSTDTKYF. CDR3 sequence (DNA): TGCGCCAGCAGCTTGGTTAGCGGGAGCACAGATACGAAGTATTTT.

The genes are TRBV20-1 and TRBJ1-5, with D perhaps matching TRBD1 (6 bases). There are 15 residues in the CDR3. Germline CDR1 is DFQATT and CDR2 is SNEGSKA (reference sequence). The CDR3 loop is CNAIPGAVGNQPQHF. The CDR3 region has the DNA TGCAATGCCATCCCAGGGGCCGTTGGCAATCAGCCCCAGCATTTT.

About this clonotype itself: The junction departs from the called germline gene at one end, perhaps through a read error. The gene calls are TRBV11-2 and TRBJ2-7; D is unclear. The V gene's germline CDR1 is SGHAT and CDR2 FQNNGV. The CDR3 consists of 13 residues. CDR3 sequence (DNA): TGTGCCAACAGCAGCGTGTCTTTATGGGAGCAGTACTTC. As protein: CANSSVSLWEQYF.

As concerns this clonotype: Its ends do not fully match the called genes, so a read error is possible. This chain connects TRBV5-5 to TRBJ2-3; 8 bases fit TRBD2. CDR1 is SGHKS and CDR2 is YYEKEE in the germline V gene (reference sequence). There are 14 residues in the CDR3. As DNA, the CDR3 is TGTACCAGCATCTTGGGACTAGTGGGAGATACGCAGTATTTT. Protein: CTSILGLVGDTQYF.

In DNA, the CDR3 is TGTGCCAGCAGAGGGATGGGGGAAGGGCAGCAGTACTTC. Translation gives CASRGMGEGQQYF. The V gene is TRBV6-5, the J gene TRBJ2-1; D could derive from TRBD1 or TRBD2 (5 bases each). The DNA end lines up better with TRBJ2-7; the J call may be wrong. Germline assignment: CDR1 MNHEY and CDR2 SVGAGI. There are 13 residues in the CDR3.

In the case of this clonotype: The junction differs from germline at one of its ends, possibly a read error. The chain combines TRBV4-1 with TRBJ1-5; the D gene is possibly TRBD1 (5 bases). The germline V gene has CDR1 MGHRA and CDR2 YSYEKL. CDR3 length: 14 amino acids. CDR3 sequence: CASSPRGGNQPHHF. The CDR3 nucleotides read TGCGCCAGCAGCCCGAGGGGTGGAAATCAGCCCCATCATTTT.

A remark on this clonotype: Its ends do not fully match the called genes, so a read error is possible. The rearrangement uses TRBV29-1 and TRBJ2-1, with D unresolved. This CDR3 region has 13 residues. Germline V CDR1 and CDR2: SQVTM, ANQGSEA. CDR3: CSVTTGSYNKQFF. The DNA of the CDR3 is TGCAGCGTCACGACTGGTAGCTACAATAAGCAGTTCTTC.

This clonotype was picked up many times. The rearrangement links TRBV29-1 to TRBJ1-2; 9 positions agree with TRBD1. The CDR3 covers 18 residues. V shed 6 bases and J 2 bases; nucleotides not matched to a gene: 19. CDR1 SQVTM and CDR2 ANQGSEA come from the germline V gene. The CDR3 DNA reads as TGCAGCGTGGGAAGGTCTCTGAGGGGCGGACAGGGGAACTATGGCTACACCTTC. Its translation is CSVGRSLRGGQGNYGYTF.

This clonotype has a count of ten or more. The genes are TRBV28 and TRBJ1-1; D is undetermined. This CDR3 spans 14 amino acids. The germline V and J ends were trimmed by 8 bases and 4 bases, with 17 bases remaining between them. From germline, CDR1 is MDHEN and CDR2 SYDVKM. CDR3 sequence reads: CASHGDPGGTEAFF. CDR3 sequence (DNA): TGTGCCAGCCACGGGGATCCAGGAGGCACTGAAGCTTTCTTT. The full variable domain, rest sourced from reference TRBV28 and TRBJ1-1, is DVKVTQSSRYLVKRTGEKVFLECVQDMDHENMFWYRQDPGLGLRLIYFSYDVKMKEKGDIPEGYSVSREKKERFSLILESASTNQTSMYLCASHGDPGGTEAFFGQGTRLTVV.

Regarding this clonotype: A read error may account for a junction end that differs from germline. V gene TRBV12-3 or TRBV12-4 combines with J gene TRBJ2-1; unclear D gene. This CDR3 has 16 amino acids. Here the CDR3 DNA reads TGCGCCAGCAGTCTCTGGAGCCTGGGCAGGACCAATGTGCAGTTCTTC. This encodes CASSLWSLGRTNVQFF.

This clonotype appeared once. One end of the junction fails to match germline, which may point to a read error. The rearrangement links TRBV14 to TRBJ2-1; D is unresolved. The CDR3 length is 15 residues. Germline lookup yields CDR1 SGHDN and CDR2 FVKESK. The CDR3 region has the DNA TGTACCAGTAGCCCTATTCCCGGCACCTACAATGAGCAGTTCTTC. It specifies CTSSPIPGTYNEQFF.

About this clonotype itself: Relative to the germline gene, one junction end is altered; a read error may explain this. V usage is TRBV6-5 and J usage is TRBJ2-1; 9 bases map to TRBD2. This CDR3 contains 14 residues. Germline assignment: CDR1 MNHEY and CDR2 SVGAGI. CDR3 bases: TGTGCTAGCACTGTAGCGGGAGCGTCTAATGAGCAGTTCTTC. Amino acids: CASTVAGASNEQFF.

The rearrangement joins TRBV4-1 to TRBJ2-2; D is ambiguous. Germline assignment: CDR1 MGHRA and CDR2 YSYEKL. The CDR3 is 14 amino acids. The V end lost 8 bases, the J end lost 7 bases, and 17 bases lay between the germline ends. The DNA for the CDR3 is TGCGCCAGCGGACCTCTTCCGGGTATCGGGGAGCTGTTTTTT. The encoded protein is CASGPLPGIGELFF.

Of note for this clonotype: One end of the junction varies from germline; a read error may be responsible. The V and J genes are TRBV29-1 and TRBJ2-5, with D possibly TRBD1 on 5 matching bases. This CDR3 contains 14 residues. The germline gives CDR1 SQVTM, CDR2 ANQGSEA. The chain's CDR3 is CIVEHSRAGKTQYF. CDR3 nucleotide sequence: TGCATCGTTGAACATTCAAGGGCAGGGAAGACCCAGTACTTC.

A remark on this clonotype: A much larger clone differs from this one at a single base, so this may be a read error. Lacking the conserved final phenylalanine or tryptophan, this CDR3 likely reflects a read error. The chain is built from TRBV4-1 and TRBJ1-6; 7 nucleotides align to TRBD1. The germline CDR1 and CDR2 sequences are MGHRA and YSYEKL. This CDR3 has 17 residues. CDR3 in DNA: TGCTCCAGCAGCCGAAGTTCGGGACAGACTTATAATTCACCCCTCCACTCT. It specifies CSSSRSSGQTYNSPLHS.

Concerning this clonotype: The conserved phenylalanine or tryptophan normally closing the CDR3 is absent here, so this likely arose from a read error. This chain joins TRBV4-2 and TRBJ2-1, with 13 bases lining up with TRBD2. This CDR3 is 17 amino acids long. The V gene's germline CDR1 is LGHNA and CDR2 YNFKEQ. The CDR3 DNA is TGTGCCAGCAGCCAAGATCTTGGACTAGCGGGAGAGGATGATCAGTTCTCC. Protein sequence: CASSQDLGLAGEDDQFS.

The V and J genes are TRBV12-1 and TRBJ2-7; the table's D gene call, TRBD2, was not cross checked with the DNA. TRBV12-1 is tagged as a pseudogene. The CDR3 has 18 residues. The DNA of the CDR3 is TGTGCCAGTAGTCTCCGTGAAGTAGCGGGATCTACTTCTTACGGGCAGTACTTC. Its translation: CASSLREVAGSTSYGQYF.

On this clonotype: The missing conserved phenylalanine or tryptophan at the end of this CDR3 makes a read error likely. It is unclear where the CDR3 begins or ends on the DNA, so no DNA is shown, and the CDR3 is as TCRdb lists it. This chain joins TRBV11-2 and TRBJ1-6. The CDR3 has 16 residues if both end residues are counted. CDR1 is SGHAT, CDR2 FQNNGV, per germline. This CDR3 is CASSLRVSGEGSPIHS.

The chain has TRBV28 and TRBJ1-2; 9 nucleotides line up with TRBD1. With 7 bases clipped from V and 4 bases from J, the junction kept 4 bases outside the gene matches. The germline V gene has CDR1 MDHEN and CDR2 SYDVKM. The CDR3 runs to 13 residues. CDR3 protein: CASNLGQGYGYTF. The CDR3 DNA reads as TGTGCCAGCAATTTGGGACAGGGCTATGGCTACACCTTC.

This clonotype was counted ten times or more. The CDR3 region has the DNA TGTGCCAGCAGCCTACTGGAGAGCGGGCCCCGGGAGTATGAGCAGTTCTTC. It specifies CASSLLESGPREYEQFF. The V gene is TRBV6-5, the J gene TRBJ2-1; possibly TRBD2 for D (6 bases). Trimming cost V 6 bases and J 8 bases, with 26 bases left between them. Germline values: CDR1 MNHEY, CDR2 SVGAGI. The CDR3 spans 17 residues.

Remarks on this clonotype: The CDR3 carries no conserved terminal phenylalanine or tryptophan, so it likely arises from a read error. J is TRBJ2-1 and V is TRBV10-3, with no clear D. CDR1 and CDR2 from the germline V gene are ENHRY and SYGVKD. CDR3 length equals 15 residues. CDR3 bases: TGTACCATCTGTGAGATTCCCGGGCTAAATAATGAGCAGTTCCTC. Translating it yields CTICEIPGLNNEQFL.

On this clonotype: A junction boundary mismatches the germline segment, possibly from a read error. The chain couples TRBV24-1 to TRBJ2-1, with 9 bases matching TRBD1. The CDR3 extends over 16 amino acids. The germline V gene has CDR1 KGHDR and CDR2 SFDVKD. The CDR3 DNA reads TGTACCACCAGTGATGATGCACAGGGGGCCCGCAATGAGCAGTTCTTC. Amino acids: CTTSDDAQGARNEQFF.